Below are 23 T cell receptor beta chains sequenced from a single sample in a study of T-cell memory formation after mild COVID-19. TCRdb re-derived calls from the 5' RACE reads in MiXCR, one entry per CDR3 protein. The sample has hundreds of thousands of distinct CDR3 sequences, about 16% seen once; the top ten hold 22%. Material: PBMCs or a T cell subset sorted from them (not recorded which). These receptors all stem from a man aged 18 to 35 who had mild COVID-19 (a few samples of this study predate the infection). Cell type and time point are not known.

This clonotype was seen more than once but under ten times. This rearrangement joins TRBV7-2 to TRBJ2-5; 8 nucleotides align to TRBD2. This CDR3 contains 16 residues. CDR1 is SGHTA and CDR2 is FQGNSA in the germline V gene. Trimming at V came to 5 bases and at J to 2 bases, leaving 10 bases not matched to a gene. For the CDR3, the DNA is TGTGCCAGCAGCCCCTTCGGGGGGGTACTACAAGAGACCCAGTACTTC. This translates into CASSPFGGVLQETQYF.

The chain combines TRBV28 with TRBJ2-1; D may correspond to TRBD1 or TRBD2 (5 bases each). CDR1 MDHEN and CDR2 SYDVKM come from the germline V gene. Between the trimmed V and J ends, which lost 5 bases and 4 bases, there was a span of 12 bases. The CDR3 contains 14 residues. The CDR3 here is CASSNYGGYNEQFF. DNA for the CDR3: TGTGCCAGCAGTAACTATGGGGGATACAATGAGCAGTTCTTC.

DNA for the CDR3: TGCAGTGCTAGAGACTATTCCGAGCAGTACGTC. Translation gives CSARDYSEQYV. The chain uses TRBV20-1 and TRBJ2-7; D not resolved. CDR1 is DFQATT and CDR2 is SNEGSKA in the germline V gene (reference sequence). The CDR3 extends over 11 amino acids. The germline V and J ends were trimmed by 0 bases and 6 bases, with 6 bases remaining between them.

V gene TRBV29-1 combines with J gene TRBJ1-2, with TRBD1 matching 7 bases. Germline CDR1 SQVTM, CDR2 ANQGSEA. The CDR3 has 14 residues. Trimming took 7 bases from V and 0 from J; bases not matched to a gene: 8. The CDR3 loop reads CSAETGVANYGYTF. CDR3 sequence (DNA): TGCAGCGCGGAAACAGGGGTAGCTAACTATGGCTACACCTTC. The full variable domain, its missing parts supplied by reference TRBV29-1 and TRBJ1-2, is SAVISQKPSRDICQRGTSLTIQCQVDSQVTMMFWYRQQPGQSLTLIATANQGSEATYESGFVIDKFPISRPNLTFSTLTVSNMSPEDSSIYLCSAETGVANYGYTFGSGTRLTVV.

A few counts support this clonotype. This chain's CDR3 is CASNSGGGGTDTQYF. The CDR3 DNA reads TGTGCCAGCAATTCAGGGGGCGGAGGCACAGATACGCAGTATTTT. The chain employs TRBV12-3 or TRBV12-4 and TRBJ2-3; 8 nucleotides align to TRBD1. The CDR3 length is 15 residues. The junction had 7 bases not matched to a gene; V was cut back by 7 bases and J by 1 base.

V and J are TRBV19 and TRBJ2-1; 13 bases line up with TRBD2. Germline CDR1 LNHDA, CDR2 SQIVND (reference sequence). V lost 5 bases to trimming and J lost 8 bases; unmatched junction nucleotides: 6. This CDR3 is built from 15 residues. In nucleotides, the CDR3 is TGTGCCAGTAGTCCCGGACTAGCGGGGGTGGATGAGCAGTTCTTC. The encoded protein is CASSPGLAGVDEQFF.

This clonotype was seen more than once but under ten times. V usage is TRBV29-1 and J usage is TRBJ2-5; 7 bases match TRBD2. This CDR3 spans 13 amino acids. CDR1 and CDR2 (germline): SQVTM, ANQGSEA. V gave up 3 bases and J gave up 4 bases; unmatched junction bases: 5. CDR3 amino acids: CSVDNIAGETQYF. The CDR3 DNA reads TGCAGCGTTGACAATATAGCGGGAGAGACCCAGTACTTC.

The table lists this clonotype with many counts. This chain uses TRBV9 with TRBJ1-1; D may be TRBD1 (6 bases). This CDR3 has 15 residues. Per germline, CDR1 SGDLS and CDR2 YYNGEE. V gave up 0 bases and J gave up 4 bases, with 13 bases separating them. CDR3 region: CASSVGSQGSTEAFF. CDR3 coding DNA: TGTGCCAGCAGCGTAGGGTCTCAGGGGAGCACTGAAGCTTTCTTT.

In this sample, this clonotype turned up many times. This chain links TRBV20-1 with TRBJ2-5; 9 nucleotides match TRBD2. Losses at the gene ends were 2 bases for V and 3 bases for J; bases not matched to a gene: 4. The CDR3 spans 14 residues. The germline V gene has CDR1 DFQATT and CDR2 SNEGSKA (reference sequence). The CDR3 DNA is TGCAGTGCTAGATCCGCGGGGGGGAAAGAGACCCAGTACTTC. Translating gives CSARSAGGKETQYF.

This clonotype was found a few times. The gene calls are TRBV6-5 and TRBJ1-2; TRBD1 matches 7 bases. This CDR3 spans 11 amino acids. Germline values: CDR1 MNHEY, CDR2 SVGAGI. V gave up 5 bases and J gave up 14 bases; unmatched junction bases: 8. The CDR3 protein is CASSTGAEETF. CDR3 DNA sequence: TGTGCCAGCAGTACAGGGGCTGAAGAAACCTTC.

Concerning this clonotype itself: The junction does not match germline at one end; this may be a read error. CDR3 DNA sequence: TGTACCAGCAGTTACGGGTTATCAGGGACGCAGTATTTT. Its protein product is CTSSYGLSGTQYF. This chain uses TRBV6-2 or TRBV6-3 with TRBJ2-3; a weak D match, TRBD1 (5 bases). Germline CDR1 MNHEY, CDR2 SVGEGT. The CDR3 sequence is 13 residues long.

This clonotype was seen only a few times. The chain recombines TRBV7-2 with TRBJ1-3, with 8 bases lining up with TRBD1. CDR3 length: 13 amino acids. Germline V gene data show CDR1 as SGHTA and CDR2 as FQGNSA. V lost 5 bases and J lost 4; bases outside the gene matches: 1. The CDR3 region has the DNA TGTGCCAGCAGCCCAGGGGGCGGAAACACCATATATTTT. This codes for CASSPGGGNTIYF.

This clonotype has just a few counts. The genes are TRBV20-1 and TRBJ2-7, with a tentative D call TRBD2 (6 bases). V was pared by 0 bases and J by 0 bases, with 9 bases between. This CDR3 has 14 residues. The germline V gene has CDR1 DFQATT and CDR2 SNEGSKA (reference sequence). The CDR3, as DNA: TGCAGTGCTAGAGACGCGGGGAGCTCCTACGAGCAGTACGTC. Translation gives CSARDAGSSYEQYV.

This clonotype has more than one count but fewer than ten. The rearrangement links TRBV28 to TRBJ2-7; D gene unclear. The V end was cut by 3 bases, the J end by 2 bases, with 11 bases between. Germline CDR1 MDHEN, CDR2 SYDVKM. The CDR3 has 14 residues. CDR3 region: CASSLGRIPYEQYV. CDR3 in DNA: TGTGCCAGCAGTTTGGGTCGGATTCCCTACGAGCAGTACGTC.

This clonotype was picked up a small number of times. V and J are TRBV6-5 and TRBJ2-2; D possibly uses TRBD1 or TRBD2 (6 bases each). The CDR3 covers 16 residues. Germline lookup yields CDR1 MNHEY and CDR2 SVGAGI. V lost 1 base and J lost 2, with 11 bases in between. CDR3 in amino acids: CASSYYGGLNTGELFF. The CDR3 coding sequence is TGTGCCAGCAGTTACTATGGGGGGCTCAACACCGGGGAGCTGTTTTTT.

This clonotype was counted between two and nine times. The chain has TRBV18 and TRBJ2-6; 7 bases are a match to TRBD1. V lost 3 bases, J lost 2 bases, and 1 base stayed unmatched. The germline CDR1 and CDR2 sequences are KGHSH and LQKENI. The CDR3 spans 15 residues. Written as DNA, the CDR3 is TGTGCCAGCTCACCGGGACAGACTGGGGCCAACGTCCTGACTTTC. Its protein is CASSPGQTGANVLTF. Combining the CDR3 with reference TRBV18 and TRBJ2-6 gives the whole variable domain NAGVMQNPRHLVRRRGQEARLRCSPMKGHSHVYWYRQLPEEGLKFMVYLQKENIIDESGMPKERFSAEFPKEGPSILRIQQVVRGDSAAYFCASSPGQTGANVLTFGAGSRLTVL.

V is TRBV12-3 or TRBV12-4 and J is TRBJ2-3; 11 bases agree with TRBD2. The CDR3 extends over 15 amino acids. The J segment lost 4 bases and the V segment lost 7 bases, leaving 7 bases of the junction unmatched. The CDR3: CASTKGLAAADTQYF. The DNA of the CDR3 is TGTGCCAGCACCAAGGGACTAGCGGCCGCAGATACGCAGTATTTT.

This clonotype was detected only a few times. This sequence joins TRBV7-8 and TRBJ1-5, with 8 positions matching TRBD1. The CDR3 is 17 amino acids. Losses at the gene ends were 6 bases for V and 0 bases for J; bases not matched to a gene: 10. Germline assignment: CDR1 SGHVS and CDR2 FQNEAQ. The CDR3 protein is CASSFLSGGRSNQPQHF. The CDR3 DNA reads TGTGCCAGCAGTTTTTTATCAGGGGGCCGTAGCAATCAGCCCCAGCATTTT.

The chain combines TRBV4-1 with TRBJ1-6; possibly TRBD1 for D (6 bases). There are 19 residues in the CDR3. Germline CDR1 reads MGHRA; CDR2 reads YSYEKL. V gave up 1 base and J gave up 8 bases, with 24 bases separating them. CDR3 region: CASSQGLVTQGSGDSPLHF. The CDR3 DNA sequence: TGCGCCAGCAGCCAAGGTCTGGTCACGCAGGGCTCAGGGGATTCACCCCTCCACTTT.

This clonotype has a handful of counts. This rearrangement joins TRBV4-1 to TRBJ2-1; 7 positions match TRBD1. The CDR3 extends over 17 amino acids. J was trimmed by 8 bases and V by 4 bases; bases with no gene match: 17. Germline CDR1 MGHRA, CDR2 YSYEKL. CDR3 DNA: TGCGCCAGCAGCCCCAAAGGGACAGAGGATCGGAACCATGAGCAGTTCTTC. Amino acid sequence: CASSPKGTEDRNHEQFF.

Many counts were recorded for this clonotype. The rearrangement links TRBV9 to TRBJ2-1; perhaps TRBD2 as D (6 bases). V was shortened by 0 bases and J by 6 bases, with 16 bases between the two germline ends. This CDR3 is built from 16 residues. Looked up from germline, CDR1 is SGDLS and CDR2 is YYNGEE. The CDR3 DNA reads as TGTGCCAGCAGCGTAGCTCAGGGAGGTTTTCGCAATGAGCAGTTCTTC. Its protein product is CASSVAQGGFRNEQFF.

This clonotype was observed a few times. The chain is built from TRBV6-5 and TRBJ2-5, with TRBD1 matching over 7 bases. Germline CDR1 MNHEY, CDR2 SVGAGI. The junction had 12 bases not matched to a gene; V was cut back by 6 bases and J by 5 bases. The length of the CDR3 is 15 residues. For the CDR3, the DNA is TGTGCCAGCAGACAGACAGGGCGTCTTCCGGAGACCCAGTACTTC. It encodes CASRQTGRLPETQYF.

A few counts support this clonotype. The chain employs TRBV18 and TRBJ1-1; a possible D gene is TRBD1 (6 bases). Germline CDR1 KGHSH, CDR2 LQKENI. V was clipped by 1 base and J by 11 bases, with 11 bases between them. The CDR3 has 12 residues. The CDR3 DNA reads as TGTGCCAGCTCACCACGGCAGGGGTTGGCTTTCTTT. The encoded protein is CASSPRQGLAFF.